Below, one T cell receptor beta chain is given with its context. Its antigen target is currently unknown. Base quality data are lacking; no much larger clone is found one base away. The source of the sample is a study of cytomegalovirus exposure and HLA in healthy donors (dated by TCRdb to the late 2010s). Context from the whole study: An earlier analysis of several hundred of the donors reported 276 Gb of sequence data and 90 million to 120 million unique TCR beta sequences obtained from about 179 million T cells. An early release covering just under 650 HLA-typed donors comprised about 300 gigabases of sequencing data and approximately 80 million unique TCR sequences. Of the 398 genotyped donors, approximately 82% fell in the genetic ancestry cluster associated with self-reported Caucasian donors. The aim of the study was to test whether cataloging public T cell receptors could identify signatures of past pathogen exposure. Using immunosequencing, the study profiled T cell repertoires from 500 to 800 subjects and related those repertoires to cytomegalovirus serostatus. A separate validation cohort of 100 to 150 different subjects was used in addition to the 666-subject first cohort. The study combined high-throughput TCR immunosequencing, statistical association of individual TCRs with disease status, and machine learning to predict cytomegalovirus infection status. A later analysis re-examined previously published TCR beta repertoires from just over 650 donors and added high-resolution HLA genotyping to investigate patterns of TCR occurrence. In the later analysis, no new phenotypic data were used to find candidate immune exposures; instead, reliance was placed on TCR beta sequences and their occurrence across donors. In an earlier analysis of 550 to 700 of the donors, high-throughput TCR beta sequencing was used to judge whether each TCR beta V gene segment behaved as functional or pseudogenic. Alongside the repertoire data, information on donor age, sex, ethnicity and CMV serostatus was compiled. A later genetic analysis took genome-wide SNP genotypes for about three fifths of the roughly 670 donors and used that subset as a discovery cohort. All discovery cohort repertoires had been generated using a single sequencing platform. Class I and class II HLA loci were covered by the typing at four-digit resolution. Typing coverage differed by locus: A, B, C, DRB1 and DQB1 were typed in roughly 620-640 donors, DQA1 in roughly 510, DPA1 in around 600, and DPB1 in roughly 470. A handful of DR-DQ haplotypes were handled as single units for association and clustering because linkage in the cohort was strong. Among 300 to 500 genotyped donors of the cohort, an average of approximately 240,000 unique TCR beta nucleotide sequences was sequenced per donor, of which 15% to 20% were non-productive. Findings and caveats that apply to the study as a whole: Most TCR sequences were observed very rarely across donors, whereas some public TCRs were present in many individuals. A further reported finding was that TCR beta sequences accurately predicted the HLA-A and HLA-B alleles for most subjects in the first cohort. A later analysis reported that several top co-occurrence clusters appeared linked to parvovirus B19, influenza, CMV and Epstein-Barr virus. Linkage disequilibrium might explain the correlated functional status among segregating V segments, but an unknown experimental factor could not be excluded. Because some donors lacked HLA typing at each locus, the association tests relied only on the typed subset. In both the original and validation cohorts, the classifier was reported to diagnose cytomegalovirus status with high specificity and sensitivity. A few of the identified cytomegalovirus-associated TCR beta chains were confirmed in vitro to be specific for cytomegalovirus antigens. In a later analysis, TCR association rates were found to vary across HLA loci, with the most associated TCRs seen for DRB1 alleles and the fewest for HLA-C alleles. Immune exposure information for the cohort was limited to CMV serostatus. Sequencing depth was assumed to be roughly uniform across donors in the presence/absence analyses, though that assumption may not hold. A later analysis found that most CMV-associated TCR beta chains appeared HLA-restricted, with HLA associations seemingly driven largely by CMV exposure. A cluster of highly shared sequence variants was judged likely to represent a technical artifact of the sequencing pipeline. According to a later genetic analysis, donors in an Asian-associated ancestry cluster had fewer N-insertions in productive TCRs than the roughly 700-donor mean. A later analysis found that HLA-associated TCR beta chains were more clonally expanded and had lower generation probabilities than equally common non-associated chains. According to the authors, the approach could potentially be generalized to other disease states and immunological phenotypes. When HLA alleles, especially DR and DQ, strongly co-occurred, attributing TCR associations to individual alleles was difficult. The study gave a list of some 150 TCR beta chains associated with cytomegalovirus. In a later genetic analysis, a missense DCLRE1C variant was associated with V-gene and J-gene trimming of TCR beta chains, and the association was replicated in an independent cohort. Specific HLA alleles were associated with more than 15,000 TCR beta sequences at a false discovery rate of 0.05 in a later analysis. The earlier analysis of 587 of the donors excluded roughly 16 rarely observed V segments, including chromosome 9 orphons, because counts were too low. The cohort was sequenced for TCR beta chains only, and without alpha or paired-chain data the features that could be detected were limited. Broadly in line with IMGT annotations, most TCR beta V segments showed up in productive rearrangements about 90% or about 30% of the time in an earlier analysis of under 700 of the donors.

The cohort comprised 670 or so healthy bone marrow donors. At the time of sampling, all cohort members were nominally healthy, though unrecorded immune exposures were likely present. The donor tested CMV seropositive, placing the donor among the approximately 310 seropositive members of the cohort. Every donor gave a peripheral blood sample, and the peripheral blood mononuclear cells from that sample were used for TCR beta sequencing. Genomic DNA was extracted from the blood cell samples with the Qiagen DNeasy Blood Extraction Kit. Library prep was done by the immunoSEQ multiplex PCR assay. For the multiplex PCR, a mixture combining 60 forward primers for TCR Vbeta segments and 13 reverse primers for TCR Jbeta segments was used. The CDR3 region of rearranged TCR beta genes was amplified from genomic DNA with a multiplex PCR assay. The amplified TCR beta libraries were sequenced on the Illumina HiSeq System as 87-base-pair reads. Turning to the authors' computational methods: In a later analysis, around 80 million unique TCR beta chains were counted across the 500 to 850 repertoires, and approximately 11 million of these chains were shared by at least two donors. Raw reads were error-corrected and collapsed into unique sequences with a nearest-neighbor algorithm that merged closely related sequences to remove PCR and sequencing errors. V, D and J gene segments were assigned by aligning CDR3 sequences to IMGT reference sequences. For a sequence to be retained, a match of at least six nucleotides to both a V gene segment and a J gene segment was required. Rearrangements were classified as productive when the CDR3 lacked stop codons and remained in frame with V and J, and all other rearrangements were classified as non-productive. CDR3 was defined by IMGT convention, running from the second conserved V-encoded cysteine to the conserved J-encoded phenylalanine. In an earlier analysis of around 640 of the donors, sequences lacking an unambiguous match to a single V gene segment were excluded. An earlier analysis of 550 to 650 of the donors classified V segments as functional when productive rearrangements were above 56.7% and as segregating when the standard deviation between donors was above 5%. To diagnose cytomegalovirus status from the catalog of TCR beta chain sequences, a statistical classification framework was built. In a later analysis, V and J genes were assigned by comparing TCR nucleotide sequences against IMGT/GENE-DB human TR gene sequences. In a later analysis, CDR3 sequences and most-parsimonious VDJ recombination scenarios were assigned using the TCRdist pipeline. In a later analysis, each TCR beta chain was defined by its CDR3 amino acid sequence together with its V-gene family, and reads lacking a unique V-gene family were excluded. In a later analysis, 500 to 650 highly shared, low-generation-probability nucleotide sequences were removed to address suspected cross-contamination and a sequencing artifact. In a later analysis, a clonal expansion index was calculated for each public chain from normalized within-repertoire ranks of inferred template counts. In a later analysis, generation probabilities were computed with a VDJ recombination model fitted to out-of-frame rearrangements, and the resulting probabilities were checked against IGoR. In a later analysis, hypergeometric tests were used to score TCR-TCR, TCR-HLA and TCR-CMV co-occurrence, with a repertoire-size bias correction applied to TCR pairs. False discovery rates were estimated in a later analysis by permuting HLA or CMV assignments 20 times. A later analysis grouped co-occurring TCRs with DBSCAN, adding TCRdist sequence similarity when clustering within HLA-allele-positive subsets. Repertoires with fewer than 30,000 or more than 120,000 public chains were left out of co-occurrence clustering, as were about 5 repertoires with anomalous nucleotide sharing. TCRdb took this table from immuneACCESS and kept in-frame rearrangements with V and J called. Such tables lack part of the clones; where checked against another copy, unresolved V genes explain under half of the gap, and the rest is unexplained. The DNA was the basis for D and trimming; V, J and clone size are from that table. This sample holds roughly 140,000 clones; roughly 82% were observed only once. The biggest ten clones account for about 6.4% of the sample.

The clonotype originates from a woman between 50 and 59 years old in good health and CMV-seropositive. Material: PBMCs.

The CDR3 in this case is CASSQDSSGGKDTQYF. The sequenced DNA is TGCGCCAGCAGCCAAGATAGCAGCGGGGGGAAAGATACGCAGTATTTT. The chain was built from TRBV4-3 and TRBJ2-3, with 9 middle bases fitting TRBD2. Reading from cysteine to phenylalanine, the CDR3 counts 16 amino acids. Only the CDR3 portion is preserved as DNA: 48 bases, with reading frame beginning at the first base. Germline trimming: 0 bases from V, 5 bases from J; junction bases outside gene matches: 6. Reading the germline V gene gives CDR1 LGHNA and CDR2 YSLEER.